The entry below describes one T cell receptor (beta chain). Its antigen is unidentified. These data belong to a study of shared clonotypes between healthy human individuals. In the study overall: Per donor, CD8 memory used one plate, CD8 naive used two, CD4 memory used three and CD4 naive used three.

Generated by immunoSEQ multiplex PCR, the TCRdb table keeps only in-frame clones and is missing some. Of a few million clones in the sample, approximately 96% were seen once. Study results and limitations: The authors expected sequencing depth to affect clonotype sharing among donors. Estimated clonotype richness was generally higher in naive than memory subsets. The study sampled only blood, and tissue repertoires likely differ.

Deletions cut 9 bases from V and 4 bases from J, with 16 bases between. Germline V gene data show CDR1 as MDHEN and CDR2 as SYDVKM. The length of the CDR3 is 14 residues. This TCR was sampled from a man aged 18 to 30 in good health. Sequenced input: naive CD4+ T cells sorted from blood. This sample's subset: CD45RA+ positively selected. This sequence joins TRBV28 and TRBJ2-1; D is possibly TRBD1 or TRBD2 (5 bases each). CDR3 DNA sequence: TGTGCCAGTGGGGGAAGGATTTTTTACAATGAGCAGTTCTTC. Translation gives CASGGRIFYNEQFF.